This TCR beta chain emerged from a study of CD8+CD57+ T cells in acquired aplastic anemia (dated by TCRdb to the late 2010s). Describing the broader study: Extracted DNA from sorted CD4+ and CD8+ cells averaged approximately 3 ug, ranging from about 0.19 to 30 ug. CD8+CD57+ expansion was defined as a frequency above the mean frequency observed in healthy subjects.

TCR beta VDJ combination and CDR3 sequence profiling used genomic DNA as the template. An Illumina HiSeq 2000 was the platform used for TCR repertoire sequencing. The paper's processing steps were these. Repertoires were assessed using TRBV/TRBJ rearrangement plots, CDR3 size and DJ length profiles, and Simpson's diversity index. Whichever DNA sequence was most abundant in the deep sequencing data was defined as the immunodominant clone. CDR3 amino acid sequences were screened for sharing across subjects and compared with published repertoires and the VDJdb database. The public reads were reanalyzed by TCRdb: fastp trimming at Q25, MiXCR alignment, in-frame beta chains only. Each record represents a unique CDR3 protein, reported with the most common genes and DNA among its rows. These V and J calls rely on TCRdb rather than the paper's analysis. The sample table shows about 58,000 distinct CDR3 sequences, and approximately 54% are seen once. In total, the top ten clones hold 15% to 20% of the sample.

Relative to germline, V is 8 bases shorter and J is 1 base shorter, with 15 bases between their ends. From the cysteine up to the phenylalanine, the CDR3 has a length of 15 residues. Here the CDR3 DNA is all that survives: 45 bases in frame from base 1. As concerns this clonotype: The specificity of this receptor is unknown. Qualities for individual bases were not recorded, and no much larger clone is one base off.

Beyond this particular receptor, the publication reports: CD8+ Simpson's diversity did not differ significantly between patients and healthy controls (P=0.060). Although roughly 30 CD8+ CDR3 sequences were shared by patients and controls, these sequences appeared highly expressed in patients and within the immunodominant clones of patients.

Flow cytometry had shown CD8+CD57+ cell expansion in the patients selected for sequencing. Every patient had a diagnosis of severe acquired aplastic anemia based on International Study of Aplastic Anemia and Agranulocytosis and Camitta criteria. At the time blood was sampled, none of the patients had received any therapy. In this study, sorted CD4+ and CD8+ T cells from the blood of healthy subjects and of severe aplastic anemia patients had their TCR repertoires deep-sequenced. Patients were enrolled in the USA under clinicaltrials.gov protocols 00001620, 01623167, 00001397, 00071045, 00081523 and 00961064. Ficoll-Paque density gradient centrifugation was used to isolate peripheral blood mononuclear cells. Before DNA was extracted, CD4+ and CD8+ T cells were sorted using either FACS or magnetic beads.

This chain joins TRBV12-3 or TRBV12-4 to TRBJ2-1; no D segment can be confidently identified. The origin of this receptor is a human donor with aplastic anemia. Sample: sorted CD4+, CD8+, or CD8+CD57+ T cells (not recorded which) from PBMCs. The DNA sequence reads TGTGCCAGCGGTCGAAGCGTGGGGTCCTACAATGAGCAGTTCTTC. Its translation reads: CASGRSVGSYNEQFF.